Below, 29 T cell receptor beta chains from the same sample are listed, as sequenced in a study of T cell repertoires in cytomegalovirus infection. Each CDR3 protein gets one entry after TCRdb re-called the reads with MiXCR. The sample lists more than 150,000 distinct CDR3 sequences, around 20% seen once, with approximately 2.9% in the top ten. The sequenced sample consisted of PBMCs. These receptor sequences come from a human donor in good health (CMV status not recorded). Some clones in this sample may be carry-over from other donors' samples.

The sample holds a few counts of this clonotype. This chain joins TRBV12-3 or TRBV12-4 and TRBJ2-3; D possibly corresponds to TRBD1 (5 bases). This CDR3 is 15 amino acids long. Trimming stripped 3 bases from V and 2 bases from J, with 12 bases between. CDR3 loop: CASSFWTPYTDTQYF. The CDR3 region has the DNA TGTGCCAGCAGTTTCTGGACACCCTACACAGATACGCAGTATTTT.

This clonotype was found a few times. This rearrangement joins TRBV7-9 to TRBJ1-5; D is unresolved. With 5 bases removed from V and 3 bases from J, the gap between germline ends came to 8 bases. Germline loops: CDR1 SEHNR, CDR2 FQNEAQ (reference sequence). The CDR3 runs to 13 residues. The CDR3 coding sequence is TGTGCCAGCAGCCTGACATACAATCAGCCCCAGCATTTT. This sequence encodes CASSLTYNQPQHF.

V is TRBV24-1 and J is TRBJ1-2; weak D call: TRBD1 (6 bases). V was pared by 4 bases and J by 8 bases, with 16 bases between. The CDR3 has 14 amino acids. The V gene's germline CDR1 is KGHDR and CDR2 SFDVKD. CDR3 region: CATSDPGTSDGYTF. The CDR3, as DNA: TGTGCCACCAGTGACCCCGGGACATCAGACGGCTACACCTTC.

The chain joins TRBV20-1 to TRBJ1-1; TRBD1 is a possible D gene (5 bases). With 4 bases removed from V and 4 bases from J, the gap between germline ends came to 19 bases. Germline V lookup: CDR1 DFQATT, CDR2 SNEGSKA (reference sequence). The CDR3 is 15 residues long. This chain's CDR3 is CSATEKGPGGTEAFF. The DNA for the CDR3 is TGCAGTGCTACCGAAAAAGGGCCCGGGGGCACTGAAGCTTTCTTT.

Points on this clonotype: At one end the junction does not follow the germline gene, possibly because of a read error. V gene TRBV3-1 combines with J gene TRBJ2-1; the D gene is possibly TRBD1 (6 bases). The CDR3 is 16 residues long. Germline-derived CDR1 and CDR2 are LGHDT and YNNKEL (reference sequence). This CDR3 reads CANSQDFRDIYNEQFF. DNA of the CDR3: TGTGCCAACAGCCAAGATTTTAGGGACATATACAATGAGCAGTTCTTC.

This chain links TRBV7-6 with TRBJ2-2; D not resolved. This CDR3 is built from 15 residues. V gave up 2 bases and J gave up 0 bases, with 7 bases separating them. Germline V CDR1 and CDR2: SGHVS, FNYEAQ. The CDR3 DNA reads TGTGCCAGCAGCTTACCCCCCCCGAACACCGGGGAGCTGTTTTTT. As protein: CASSLPPPNTGELFF.

This chain links TRBV6-5 with TRBJ2-6; TRBD2 is a possible D gene (6 bases). The CDR3 has 17 residues. Germline loops: CDR1 MNHEY, CDR2 SVGAGI. Trimming took 0 bases from V and 3 from J, leaving 12 bases between them. The CDR3 protein is CASSYSNLGLGANVLTF. The CDR3 nucleotides read TGTGCCAGCAGTTACTCGAACCTGGGACTTGGGGCCAACGTCCTGACTTTC.

This clonotype was seen at least ten times. The chain employs TRBV23-1 and TRBJ1-6; no clear D. TRBV23-1 is placed among ORFs of uncertain function. Trimming removed 5 bases from V and 0 bases from J, with 14 bases in between. This CDR3 has 17 residues. The CDR3 region is CASSYLSGPSYNSPLHF. CDR3 bases: TGCGCCAGCAGTTACCTCTCGGGTCCCTCCTATAATTCACCCCTCCACTTT.

This clonotype was seen more than once but under ten times. The rearrangement uses TRBV7-9 and TRBJ1-2; D gene uncertain. The CDR3 is made up of 11 amino acids. Germline V CDR1 and CDR2: SEHNR, FQNEAQ (reference sequence). V lost 8 bases to trimming and J lost 9 bases, with 13 bases between them. CDR3 amino acids: CASERAESYTF. In nucleotides, the CDR3 is TGTGCCAGCGAAAGAGCAGAGAGCTACACCTTC.

The V gene is TRBV12-3 or TRBV12-4, the J gene TRBJ2-2; D is unresolved. The CDR3 covers 13 residues. Trimming removed 8 bases at V and 2 bases at J, with 9 bases between. The DNA of the CDR3 is TGTGCCAGCCTACACGGAAACACCGGGGAGCTGTTTTTT. Translation gives CASLHGNTGELFF.

The gene calls are TRBV19 and TRBJ1-4, with D maybe TRBD1 (5 bases). Trimming took off 7 bases at V and 3 bases at J, with 12 bases between the two ends. Germline CDR1 reads LNHDA; CDR2 reads SQIVND (reference sequence). The CDR3 consists of 14 residues. The DNA for the CDR3 is TGTGCCAGTAATTCCGACAGCCCTAATGAAAAACTGTTTTTT. It translates to CASNSDSPNEKLFF.

The chain recombines TRBV6-6 with TRBJ2-7; weak D call: TRBD1 (5 bases). Trimming pared 3 bases from V and 5 bases from J, leaving 14 bases between. The CDR3 has 14 residues. The germline V gene encodes CDR1 MNHNY and CDR2 SVGAGI (reference sequence). The CDR3 loop reads CASSYQDINHEQYF. In nucleotides, the CDR3 is TGTGCCAGCAGTTATCAGGACATTAACCACGAGCAGTACTTC.

This clonotype was seen only a few times. This chain connects TRBV2 to TRBJ1-2; D might be TRBD1 (5 bases). The CDR3 loop spans 15 amino acids. CDR1 and CDR2 from the germline V gene are SNHLY and FYNNEI. V was trimmed by 7 bases and J by 3 bases, leaving 18 bases between them. The CDR3 DNA reads TGTGCCAGCACCAGGGACGTCGGGGCCTACTATGGCTACACCTTC. Translated, it gives CASTRDVGAYYGYTF.

This clonotype was counted between two and nine times. The rearrangement links TRBV5-4 to TRBJ2-7; 7 nucleotides line up with TRBD2. Germline-derived CDR1 and CDR2 are SGHNT and YYREEE (reference sequence). V lost 4 bases, J lost 2 bases, and 9 bases stayed unmatched. The CDR3 spans 15 residues. The CDR3 nucleotides are TGTGCCAGCAGCCCGAAGGCGGGAGCAACCTACGAGCAGTACTTC. It translates to CASSPKAGATYEQYF.

This clonotype was detected only a few times. The chain uses TRBV6-6 and TRBJ2-1; 11 bases match TRBD1. The CDR3 runs 17 residues. V gave up 5 bases and J gave up 0 bases; unmatched junction bases: 6. The germline V gene has CDR1 MNHNY and CDR2 SVGAGI (reference sequence). The CDR3 DNA is TGTGCCAGCAGTCAAAGGACAGGGGGCGCCTCCTACAATGAGCAGTTCTTC. This gives the protein CASSQRTGGASYNEQFF.

The chain uses TRBV7-8 and TRBJ1-1; D is unclear. V was pared by 5 bases and J by 0 bases, with 16 bases between. The CDR3 consists of 16 residues. Per germline, CDR1 SGHVS and CDR2 FQNEAQ. The CDR3 DNA reads as TGTGCCAGCAGCCCCCGGCCGGGAGCCTTGAACACTGAAGCTTTCTTT. Amino acids: CASSPRPGALNTEAFF. Combining the CDR3 with reference TRBV7-8 and TRBJ1-1 gives the whole variable domain GAGVSQSPRYKVAKRGQDVALRCDPISGHVSLFWYQQALGQGPEFLTYFQNEAQLDKSGLPSDRFFAERPEGSVSTLKIQRTQQEDSAVYLCASSPRPGALNTEAFFGQGTRLTVV.

With regard to this clonotype: A much larger clone differs by one base, so this may be a read error. This sequence joins TRBV24-1 and TRBJ2-2; 7 positions match TRBD1. The CDR3 has 17 residues. The junction had 16 bases not matched to a gene; V was cut back by 7 bases and J by 6 bases. Germline V gene data show CDR1 as KGHDR and CDR2 as SFDVKD. The DNA for the CDR3 is TGTGCCACCAGCATATCCCTACAGGGGATCTTTTCCGGGGAGCTGTTTTTT. This gives the protein CATSISLQGIFSGELFF.

The gene calls are TRBV12-3 or TRBV12-4 and TRBJ2-3; a possible D gene is TRBD1 (6 bases). With 2 bases removed from V and 7 bases from J, the gap between germline ends came to 13 bases. The CDR3 consists of 14 residues. The DNA of the CDR3 is TGTGCCAGCAGTTTATTTTTGGGGGCAAATACGCAGTATTTT. Protein product: CASSLFLGANTQYF.

There are a few counts of this clonotype. The chain employs TRBV12-3 or TRBV12-4 and TRBJ2-3, with 10 bases identical to TRBD2. The CDR3 runs 15 residues. V was pared by 7 bases and J by 5 bases, with 9 bases of the junction left unmatched. CDR3 residues: CASTLGIAGGDTQYF. The CDR3 DNA reads TGTGCCAGCACCCTTGGAATAGCGGGAGGAGATACGCAGTATTTT.

This clonotype has a handful of counts. The chain joins TRBV6-2 or TRBV6-3 to TRBJ2-5; weak D call: TRBD2 (6 bases). This CDR3 comprises 14 residues. Germline V gene sequence: CDR1 MNHEY, CDR2 SVGEGT. Trimming removed 5 bases at V and 1 base at J, with 11 bases between. The CDR3 DNA is TGTGCCAGCAGTGTTGGACTACGCCAAGAGACCCAGTACTTC. Translation: CASSVGLRQETQYF.

In the case of this clonotype: A read error may explain this, as a much larger clone is one base away. The genes are TRBV7-2 and TRBJ2-7, with 9 bases that match TRBD1. V shed 1 base, J shed 4 bases, and the junction held 2 bases outside the gene matches. The CDR3 has 14 amino acids. In germline, CDR1 is SGHTA, CDR2 FQGNSA. CDR3 in DNA: TGTGCCAGCAGCTTAGACGGGACAGGGTACGAGCAGTACTTC. Protein product: CASSLDGTGYEQYF.

This clonotype has a handful of counts. V is TRBV19 and J is TRBJ1-1; D ambiguous. Trimming cost V 4 bases and J 0 bases, with 6 bases left between them. Germline lookup yields CDR1 LNHDA and CDR2 SQIVND (reference sequence). CDR3 size: 13 residues. CDR3 amino acids: CASSTQLNTEAFF. CDR3 coding DNA: TGTGCCAGTAGTACACAGCTGAACACTGAAGCTTTCTTT.

The CDR3 loop is CASSSGLAGGPGTQYF. For the CDR3, the DNA is TGTGCCAGCAGCTCCGGACTAGCGGGGGGGCCCGGTACGCAGTATTTT. The chain employs TRBV5-5 and TRBJ2-3, with 15 nucleotides matching TRBD2. The J segment lost 8 bases and the V segment lost 3 bases, leaving 7 bases of the junction unmatched. The CDR3 consists of 16 residues. Per the germline V gene, CDR1 is SGHKS and CDR2 is YYEKEE (reference sequence). Looking up the rest from reference TRBV5-5 and TRBJ2-3 gives the full variable domain: DAGVTQSPTHLIKTRGQQVTLRCSPISGHKSVSWYQQVLGQGPQFIFQYYEKEERGRGNFPDRFSARQFPNYSSELNVNALLLGDSALYLCASSSGLAGGPGTQYFGPGTRLTVL.

Concerning this clonotype itself: A clone one base away is much larger, so this may be a read error. The genes are TRBV7-6 and TRBJ1-1; a weak D match, TRBD1 (6 bases). V gave up 1 base and J gave up 5 bases, with 11 bases separating them. CDR1 is SGHVS, CDR2 FNYEAQ, per germline. This CDR3 spans 14 amino acids. The CDR3 coding sequence is TGTGCCAGCAGCTTAGTTCGGACAGCAACTGAAGCTTTCTTT. Residues: CASSLVRTATEAFF.

This clonotype came up a few times. The V and J genes are TRBV29-1 and TRBJ2-7; perhaps TRBD2 as D (6 bases). The V and J ends lost 2 bases and 0 bases respectively, with 14 bases between them. Looked up from germline, CDR1 is SQVTM and CDR2 is ANQGSEA. The CDR3 covers 15 residues. CDR3 DNA sequence: TGCAGCGTTGAACTGGCGGGCGGGGACTCCTACGAGCAGTACTTC. This codes for CSVELAGGDSYEQYF.

The chain couples TRBV7-2 to TRBJ2-3; D might be TRBD2 (5 bases). Trimming shortened V by 1 base and J by 10 bases, and 21 bases separated the two germline ends. Germline values: CDR1 SGHTA, CDR2 FQGNSA. The CDR3 sequence is 16 residues long. DNA of the CDR3: TGTGCCAGCAGCTTAGACGTCACTAGGTCACCCCATCCGCAGTATTTT. Its translation: CASSLDVTRSPHPQYF.

The genes are TRBV29-1 and TRBJ1-1, with TRBD1 as a possible D gene (5 bases). V lost 3 bases, J lost 1 base, and 9 bases lay in between. Germline assignment: CDR1 SQVTM and CDR2 ANQGSEA. The CDR3 consists of 13 residues. CDR3 sequence reads: CSVDGGGNTEAFF. Here the CDR3 DNA reads TGCAGCGTTGACGGGGGGGGGAACACTGAAGCTTTCTTT.

This clonotype was observed at least ten times. The germline gene is not matched at one end of the junction; a read error may be the cause. V gene TRBV7-9 combines with J gene TRBJ1-4; TRBD1 agrees at 8 bases. The V gene's germline CDR1 is SEHNR and CDR2 FQNEAQ (reference sequence). This CDR3 spans 13 amino acids. CDR3 protein: CASSSENSDRELF. The CDR3 nucleotides read TGTGCCAGCAGCTCAGAAAACTCGGACAGGGAACTTTTT. The whole variable domain, filled in from reference TRBV7-9 and TRBJ1-4, reads DTGVSQNPRHKITKRGQNVTFRCDPISEHNRLYWYRQTLGQGPEFLTYFQNEAQLEKSRLLSDRFSAERPKGSFSTLEIQRTEQGDSAMYLCASSSENSDRELFGSGTQLSVL.

This clonotype was seen at least ten times. The rearrangement joins TRBV7-9 to TRBJ2-5, with 10 bases lining up with TRBD2. The CDR3 loop spans 15 amino acids. CDR1 is SEHNR and CDR2 is FQNEAQ in the germline V gene (reference sequence). The ends lost 1 base at V and 5 bases at J; junction bases unmatched: 4. This CDR3 is CASSLGTSGSETQYF. The CDR3 bases are TGTGCCAGCAGCTTAGGGACTAGCGGTTCGGAGACCCAGTACTTC.